The present entry profiles one TCR beta chain with its context. Using immunoSEQ multiplex PCR, the repertoire was profiled, and TCRdb retains in-frame clones only, with some absent. The sample holds 12,000 to 15,000 clones, under 40% seen once. This entry comes from a study of graft-versus-host responses after intestinal transplantation. With around 200,000 irradiated, violet-dye-labeled stimulator cells, around 200,000 CFSE-labeled responder cells were plated. The specimen was alloreactive CD8+ T cells from a mixed lymphocyte reaction culture, collected before intestinal transplant. Subset specified: CFSE-low proliferating T cells sorted from roughly six-day pre-transplant mixed lymphocyte reaction (GvH or HvG direction). The receptor comes from a human patient who received an intestinal transplant.

Here the CDR3 reads CASSAGTGVAGELFF. CDR3 sequence (DNA): TGTGCCAGCAGTGCCGGGACAGGGGTCGCCGGGGAGCTGTTTTTT. The chain is built from TRBV9 and TRBJ2-2, with 10 bases lining up with TRBD1. CDR1 is SGDLS and CDR2 is YYNGEE in the germline V gene. The ends lost 5 bases at V and 6 bases at J; junction bases unmatched: 7. The CDR3 totals 15 residues.